Following are 2 T cell receptor beta chains from one sample sequenced in a study of blood T cell repertoires in COVID-19. TCRdb's copy holds only in-frame clones and misses some; the assay was immunoSEQ multiplex PCR. The sample includes some 330,000 clones, around 86% of them seen just once. Sequenced sample: PBMCs or T cells enriched from blood (not recorded which). The receptors were gathered from a woman between 50 and 59 years old who had recovered from COVID-19.

This chain uses TRBV18 with TRBJ1-1; TRBD1 aligns across 8 bases. J gave up 4 bases and V 4 bases, and 8 bases lay outside the gene matches. The CDR3 length is 15 residues. Germline V lookup: CDR1 KGHSH, CDR2 LQKENI. CDR3 in amino acids: CASSQQGGGSTEAFF. DNA of the CDR3: TGTGCCAGCTCACAACAGGGGGGTGGCAGCACTGAAGCTTTCTTT.

This chain joins TRBV5-4 and TRBJ2-3; 12 bases are shared with TRBD2. The germline V gene has CDR1 SGHNT and CDR2 YYREEE (reference sequence). V trimming: 2 bases; J trimming: 13 bases; junction bases outside the gene matches: 14. The CDR3 is 16 amino acids. DNA of the CDR3: TGTGCCAGCAGCTTCCGAATTTCTAGCGGGGGGGCCTCGGAGTATTTT. It encodes CASSFRISSGGASEYF.